These 18 T cell receptor beta chains share one sample of origin, sequenced in a study of T cell responses to AZD1222 COVID-19 vaccine. Repertoires were generated with immunoSEQ multiplex PCR, while TCRdb's copy carries only in-frame clones and drops some. The table has 110,000 or so clones, about 89% seen once; the top ten hold roughly 7.1%. This specimen consisted of peripheral blood, obtained 28 days after the second AZD1222 dose. These TCRs come from an adult who received the AZD1222 COVID-19 vaccine.

This rearrangement joins TRBV6-1 to TRBJ2-7; weak D call: TRBD2 (5 bases). V gave up 6 bases and J gave up 6 bases, with 9 bases separating them. CDR1 is MNHNS and CDR2 is SASEGT in the germline V gene. CDR3 length: 11 amino acids. The CDR3 is CASSYRGEQYF. CDR3 DNA: TGTGCCAGCAGCTACCGGGGCGAGCAGTACTTC.

This clone has only a few counts. The chain has TRBV7-8 and TRBJ2-1; possibly TRBD2 for D (6 bases). The V end was cut by 1 base, the J end by 14 bases, with 12 bases between. Per the germline V gene, CDR1 is SGHVS and CDR2 is FQNEAQ. This CDR3 is built from 12 residues. CDR3 coding DNA: TGTGCCAGCAGCTTAGGCCGGGGGTCGAAGTTCTTC. Its protein product is CASSLGRGSKFF.

The chain has TRBV29-1 and TRBJ2-3; D may correspond to TRBD1 or TRBD2 (5 bases each). The V gene's germline CDR1 is SQVTM and CDR2 ANQGSEA. The germline V and J ends were trimmed by 6 bases and 0 bases, with 13 bases remaining between them. The length of the CDR3 is 14 residues. CDR3 DNA sequence: TGCAGCGTGGGGGATGGGGTCAGCACAGATACGCAGTATTTT. It yields the protein CSVGDGVSTDTQYF.

The CDR3 here is CASSLGGLAGIETQYF. CDR3 sequence (DNA): TGTGCCAGCAGCTTAGGTGGACTAGCGGGAATAGAGACCCAGTACTTC. This chain links TRBV11-2 with TRBJ2-5; 12 positions match TRBD2. This CDR3 spans 16 amino acids. From germline, CDR1 is SGHAT and CDR2 FQNNGV. V lost 1 base, J lost 4 bases, and 4 bases stayed unmatched.

This clone has more than one count but fewer than ten. The chain recombines TRBV19 with TRBJ1-5, with D unresolved. V shed 6 bases and J shed 7 bases, with 16 bases lying between them. CDR1 and CDR2 (germline): LNHDA, SQIVND (reference sequence). The CDR3 contains 14 residues. CDR3 region: CASRFGRTGQPQHF. The CDR3 coding sequence is TGTGCCAGTAGGTTTGGGCGGACGGGGCAGCCCCAGCATTTT.

The chain is built from TRBV19 and TRBJ1-4; D is unresolved. Between the trimmed V and J ends, which lost 5 bases and 4 bases, there was a span of 11 bases. The CDR3 consists of 14 residues. Germline V gives CDR1 LNHDA, CDR2 SQIVND (reference sequence). Here the CDR3 reads CASSSGRGNEKLFF. CDR3 nucleotide sequence: TGTGCCAGTAGTTCAGGACGGGGTAATGAAAAACTGTTTTTT. Filled out from reference TRBV19 and TRBJ1-4, the complete variable domain reads DGGITQSPKYLFRKEGQNVTLSCEQNLNHDAMYWYRQDPGQGLRLIYYSQIVNDFQKGDIAEGYSVSREKKESFPLTVTSAQKNPTAFYLCASSSGRGNEKLFFGSGTQLSVL.

The chain joins TRBV20-1 to TRBJ1-1; no definite D call. Trimming stripped 0 bases from V and 11 bases from J, with 7 bases between. CDR3 length: 10 amino acids. Germline V gene data show CDR1 as DFQATT and CDR2 as SNEGSKA (reference sequence). As DNA, the CDR3 is TGCAGTGCTAGAGATCGGAAGGCTTTCTTT. It is translated as CSARDRKAFF.

This rearrangement joins TRBV19 to TRBJ1-4; TRBD1 matches 10 bases. J gave up 4 bases and V 10 bases, and 9 bases lay outside the gene matches. Germline CDR1 LNHDA, CDR2 SQIVND (reference sequence). The CDR3 spans 15 residues. CDR3 bases: TGTGCCACATTGGACAGGGGGGGGAATAATGAAAAACTGTTTTTT. It specifies CATLDRGGNNEKLFF.

The chain uses TRBV19 and TRBJ2-7, with a weak D call TRBD2 (7 bases). CDR3 length equals 16 residues. With 6 bases removed from V and 7 bases from J, the gap between germline ends came to 25 bases. CDR1 LNHDA and CDR2 SQIVND come from the germline V gene (reference sequence). CDR3 amino acids: CASSLWGGAGEGEQYF. The CDR3 bases are TGTGCCAGTAGCTTATGGGGGGGCGCGGGAGAAGGGGAGCAGTACTTC. The whole variable domain, remainder taken from reference TRBV19 and TRBJ2-7, is DGGITQSPKYLFRKEGQNVTLSCEQNLNHDAMYWYRQDPGQGLRLIYYSQIVNDFQKGDIAEGYSVSREKKESFPLTVTSAQKNPTAFYLCASSLWGGAGEGEQYFGPGTRLTVT.

The rearrangement uses TRBV5-5 and TRBJ2-7; D is unresolved. Germline V lookup: CDR1 SGHKS, CDR2 YYEKEE (reference sequence). The CDR3 contains 13 residues. With 2 bases removed from V and 5 bases from J, the gap between germline ends came to 11 bases. The CDR3 loop is CASSFDAVNEQYF. CDR3 DNA: TGTGCCAGCAGCTTCGATGCGGTGAACGAGCAGTACTTC.

The gene calls are TRBV19 and TRBJ2-4, with D tentatively TRBD1 or TRBD2 (5 bases each). The CDR3 is made up of 13 amino acids. The germline V gene has CDR1 LNHDA and CDR2 SQIVND (reference sequence). V was cut by 5 bases and J by 6 bases, with 11 bases left in between. The CDR3 spells CASSLRGTNIQYF. The CDR3 bases are TGTGCCAGTAGTCTGCGAGGGACAAACATTCAGTACTTC.

V is TRBV21-1 and J is TRBJ2-7. TRBV21-1 is tagged as a pseudogene. The CDR3 has 9 residues. CDR3 protein: CANPYEQYF. The CDR3 DNA follows: TGTGCCAACCCCTACGAGCAGTACTTC.

The chain has TRBV5-4 and TRBJ1-1; 9 nucleotides match TRBD1. V dropped 4 bases and J dropped 4; count of bases not matched to a gene: 8. Germline CDR1 and CDR2: SGHNT and YYREEE (reference sequence). This CDR3 is 15 amino acids long. In DNA form, the CDR3 reads TGTGCCAGCAGCCCGCATGACAGGGGGATCACTGAAGCTTTCTTT. The encoded protein is CASSPHDRGITEAFF.

The CDR3 bases are TGTGCCAGCCGACTAGCGGGGGGGTTAGATACGCAGTATTTT. Translation: CASRLAGGLDTQYF. The chain has TRBV6-5 and TRBJ2-3; 14 bases line up with TRBD2. This CDR3 has 14 amino acids. Germline CDR1 MNHEY, CDR2 SVGAGI. V trimming: 8 bases; J trimming: 5 bases; junction bases outside the gene matches: 3.

The CDR3 spells CASSPTIGAGETGELFF. The CDR3 nucleotides read TGTGCCAGCAGCCCAACCATTGGGGCAGGGGAGACCGGGGAGCTGTTTTTT. The J gene is TRBJ2-2, the V gene TRBV7-9; D is possibly TRBD1 (6 bases). Trimming cost V 5 bases and J 5 bases, with 21 bases left between them. CDR3 length: 17 residues. Germline V CDR1 and CDR2: SEHNR, FQNEAQ (reference sequence).

The chain has TRBV11-3 and TRBJ1-1; no firm D call. The CDR3 is 11 residues long. Looked up from germline, CDR1 is SGHNT and CDR2 is YENEEA. Trimming cost V 3 bases and J 6 bases, with 5 bases left between them. The CDR3 DNA reads TGTGCCAGCAGCTTTGGGCCTGAAGCTTTCTTT. Translation: CASSFGPEAFF.

This clone was detected a few times. The chain carries TRBV11-2 and TRBJ2-7, with TRBD2 matching 14 bases. The CDR3 covers 17 residues. Germline loops: CDR1 SGHAT, CDR2 FQNNGV. The junction had 8 bases not matched to a gene; V was cut back by 5 bases and J by 2 bases. CDR3: CASSLGLAGGLAYEQYF. The DNA for the CDR3 is TGTGCCAGCAGCCTAGGACTAGCGGGAGGACTAGCCTACGAGCAGTACTTC.

The rearrangement links TRBV7-3 to TRBJ2-2, with D perhaps TRBD2 (6 bases). The CDR3 is 16 amino acids. From germline, CDR1 is SGHTA and CDR2 FQGTGA. With 4 bases removed from V and 2 bases from J, the gap between germline ends came to 14 bases. The CDR3 sequence: CASSSSGPLNTGELFF. As DNA, the CDR3 is TGTGCCAGCAGCTCAAGCGGGCCTCTAAACACCGGGGAGCTGTTTTTT.